These 14 T cell receptor beta chains share one sample of origin, sequenced in a study of identical twins. TCRdb used MiXCR to reprocess the 5' RACE reads, holding one entry per CDR3 protein. Here the sample spans 690,000 or so distinct CDR3 sequences, roughly 6% being singletons. Material for sequencing was naive T cells sorted from blood. The source of these receptors is a man aged 18 to 35 in good health.

The chain employs TRBV20-1 and TRBJ1-5, with 9 nucleotides matching TRBD1. This CDR3 has 15 residues. J was trimmed by 6 bases and V by 3 bases; bases with no gene match: 9. The germline CDR1 and CDR2 sequences are DFQATT and SNEGSKA (reference sequence). The CDR3 nucleotides read TGCAGTGCTAGTACCGGGACAGGGTACCGTCAGCCCCAGCATTTT. Translation gives CSASTGTGYRQPQHF.

The J gene is TRBJ2-5, the V gene TRBV28, with TRBD2 matching over 10 bases. Germline V gene sequence: CDR1 MDHEN, CDR2 SYDVKM. V trimming: 6 bases; J trimming: 5 bases; junction bases outside the gene matches: 15. This CDR3 is built from 17 residues. The CDR3 nucleotides read TGTGCCAGCAGCGAGGGGTCTAGCGGGAGACGGCGGGAGACCCAGTACTTC. Amino acid sequence: CASSEGSSGRRRETQYF.

This clonotype was detected many times. The J gene is TRBJ2-7, the V gene TRBV10-3, with D tentatively TRBD1 (5 bases). CDR1 and CDR2 (germline): ENHRY, SYGVKD. The CDR3 sequence is 13 residues long. The V end was cut by 2 bases, the J end by 10 bases, with 15 bases between. The CDR3 DNA sequence: TGTGCCATCAGTGAGACCCAGGGTTGGAAACAGTACTTC. Its translation: CAISETQGWKQYF.

This chain connects TRBV5-1 to TRBJ2-5; D possibly corresponds to TRBD1 (6 bases). Trimming left V 0 bases short and J 1 base short, with 13 bases between. Germline-derived CDR1 and CDR2 are SGHRS and YFSETQ. The CDR3 consists of 16 residues. CDR3 nucleotide sequence: TGCGCCAGCAGCTTGGACAGGGCCCCCCTCCAAGAGACCCAGTACTTC. Its protein is CASSLDRAPLQETQYF.

The chain links TRBV20-1 to TRBJ2-3; TRBD2 matches 9 bases. The V and J ends lost 0 bases and 4 bases, in that order; junction bases with no gene match: 5. Per the germline V gene, CDR1 is DFQATT and CDR2 is SNEGSKA (reference sequence). The CDR3 consists of 15 residues. CDR3 bases: TGCAGTGCTAGAGAGAGCGGGAGGACCCCAGATACGCAGTATTTT. Its translation: CSARESGRTPDTQYF.

This clonotype was seen repeatedly, ten times or more. The chain joins TRBV4-3 to TRBJ2-3, with TRBD2 matching 8 bases. Germline V lookup: CDR1 LGHNA, CDR2 YSLEER. The J segment lost 2 bases and the V segment lost 0 bases, leaving 7 bases of the junction unmatched. CDR3 size: 17 residues. The CDR3 loop reads CASSQDGGGRYTDTQYF. CDR3 coding DNA: TGCGCCAGCAGCCAAGATGGCGGCGGGAGGTACACAGATACGCAGTATTTT.

The chain joins TRBV26 to TRBJ2-7; no DNA check was done on the table's D call, TRBD1. TRBV26 is deemed a pseudogene. The CDR3 has 14 residues. The CDR3 DNA follows: TGTGCCAGCAGTTCAACTTCGGGGGGATGGGAGCAGTACGTC. Translating it yields CASSSTSGGWEQYV.

This clonotype was seen only a few times. The genes are TRBV7-2 and TRBJ2-7; 7 nucleotides line up with TRBD2. V shed 2 bases and J 7 bases; nucleotides not matched to a gene: 5. Germline lookup yields CDR1 SGHTA and CDR2 FQGNSA. This CDR3 is built from 13 residues. The CDR3 spells CASSLFLGGEQYF. CDR3 in DNA: TGTGCCAGCAGCTTATTTCTGGGAGGGGAGCAGTACTTC.

The CDR3, as DNA: TGTGCCAGCAGCGCGAGACGGGACAGGACCTACGAGCAGTACGTC. Its protein product is CASSARRDRTYEQYV. J is TRBJ2-7 and V is TRBV7-8, with 8 bases fitting TRBD1. V lost 5 bases to trimming and J lost 2 bases; unmatched junction nucleotides: 8. CDR3 length equals 15 residues. Germline V gene data show CDR1 as SGHVS and CDR2 as FQNEAQ.

A few counts support this clonotype. This chain connects TRBV28 to TRBJ2-2; the match to TRBD2 covers 7 bases. Trimming at V came to 5 bases and at J to 4 bases, leaving 13 bases not matched to a gene. Germline V lookup: CDR1 MDHEN, CDR2 SYDVKM. CDR3 length: 17 residues. CDR3 loop: CASSRPSGGGSTGELFF. The CDR3 DNA is TGTGCCAGCAGTCGACCGTCGGGGGGAGGCTCCACCGGGGAGCTGTTTTTT.

Comments on this clonotype: A much larger clone differs by one base, so this may be a read error. This likely comes from a read error, as the CDR3 has no conserved phenylalanine or tryptophan at its end. This chain connects TRBV10-3 to TRBJ2-3; D may be TRBD1 (5 bases). This CDR3 has 15 residues. V lost 11 bases to trimming and J lost 5 bases, with 23 bases between them. The germline gives CDR1 ENHRY, CDR2 SYGVKD. CDR3 in amino acids: CAFRAELVQGDTQYS. DNA of the CDR3: TGTGCCTTCCGGGCGGAGTTGGTCCAGGGAGATACGCAGTATTCT.

This clonotype occurred a few times. V usage is TRBV27 and J usage is TRBJ2-7; 8 bases line up with TRBD2. Unmatched junction bases numbered 16, after V lost 6 bases and J lost 3 bases. CDR3 length equals 17 residues. CDR1 and CDR2 from the germline V gene are MNHEY and SMNVEV (reference sequence). The CDR3: CASRSRVGGRISYEQYF. The CDR3 DNA follows: TGTGCCAGCAGGTCGAGGGTGGGCGGGAGGATTAGCTACGAGCAGTACTTC.

This clonotype was detected ten times or more. The rearrangement links TRBV5-1 to TRBJ2-2; the D gene is possibly TRBD2 (6 bases). Germline loops: CDR1 SGHRS, CDR2 YFSETQ. Trimming stripped 4 bases from V and 5 bases from J, with 15 bases between. This CDR3 has 15 residues. The CDR3 sequence: CASSPHGSGTGELFF. In nucleotides, the CDR3 is TGCGCCAGCAGCCCCCACGGGAGTGGGACCGGGGAGCTGTTTTTT.

This clonotype was picked up a small number of times. V is TRBV6-1 and J is TRBJ2-7, with 8 bases identical to TRBD1. CDR1 and CDR2 (germline): MNHNS, SASEGT. Germline trimming cut 10 bases from V and 10 bases from J; bases unmatched to any gene: 15. The CDR3 sequence is 13 residues long. CDR3 sequence (DNA): TGTGCCACGAGGAGGACAGGGTTTTTTTTTCAGTACTTC. Amino acid sequence: CATRRTGFFFQYF.